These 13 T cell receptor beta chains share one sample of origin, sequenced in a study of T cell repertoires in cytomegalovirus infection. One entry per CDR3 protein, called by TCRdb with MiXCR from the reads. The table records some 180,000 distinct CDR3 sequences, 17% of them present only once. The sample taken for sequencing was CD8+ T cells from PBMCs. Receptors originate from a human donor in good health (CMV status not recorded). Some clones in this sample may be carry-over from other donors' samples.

CDR3 bases: TGTGCCAGCAGCCAGCCCCAGGGAAGGGACGAGACCCAGTACTTC. As protein: CASSQPQGRDETQYF. The chain combines TRBV11-2 with TRBJ2-5, with D possibly called TRBD1 or TRBD2 (5 bases each). CDR1 is SGHAT and CDR2 is FQNNGV in the germline V gene. CDR3 length: 15 residues. V gave up 5 bases and J gave up 5 bases, with 18 bases separating them.

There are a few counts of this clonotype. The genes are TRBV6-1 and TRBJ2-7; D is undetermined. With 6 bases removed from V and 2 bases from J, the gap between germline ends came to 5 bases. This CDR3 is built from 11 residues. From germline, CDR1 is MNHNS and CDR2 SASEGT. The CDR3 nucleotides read TGTGCCAGCAGGTCCACCTACGAGCAGTACTTC. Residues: CASRSTYEQYF.

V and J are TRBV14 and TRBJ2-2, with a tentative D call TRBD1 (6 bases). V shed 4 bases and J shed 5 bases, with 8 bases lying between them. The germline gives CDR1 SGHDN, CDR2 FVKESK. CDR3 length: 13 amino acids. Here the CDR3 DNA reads TGTGCCAGCAGCCCAACAGGGACCGGGGAGCTGTTTTTT. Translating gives CASSPTGTGELFF.

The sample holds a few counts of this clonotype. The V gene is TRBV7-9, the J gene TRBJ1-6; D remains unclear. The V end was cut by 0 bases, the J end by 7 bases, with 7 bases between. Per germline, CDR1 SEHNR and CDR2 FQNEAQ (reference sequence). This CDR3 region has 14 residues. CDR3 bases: TGTGCCAGCAGCTTAGCTATGGGAAATTCACCCCTCCACTTT. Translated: CASSLAMGNSPLHF.

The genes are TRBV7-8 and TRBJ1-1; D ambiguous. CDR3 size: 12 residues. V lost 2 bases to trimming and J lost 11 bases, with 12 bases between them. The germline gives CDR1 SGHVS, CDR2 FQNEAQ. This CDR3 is CASSLFKQKAFF. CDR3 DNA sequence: TGTGCCAGCAGCTTATTTAAACAGAAGGCTTTCTTT.

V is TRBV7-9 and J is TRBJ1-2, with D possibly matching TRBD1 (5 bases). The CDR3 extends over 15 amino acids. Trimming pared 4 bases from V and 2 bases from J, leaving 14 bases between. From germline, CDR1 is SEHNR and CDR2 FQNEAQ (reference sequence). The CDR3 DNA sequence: TGTGCCAGCAGCTCCGCGGGGGGACCCAACTATGGCTACACCTTC. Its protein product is CASSSAGGPNYGYTF.

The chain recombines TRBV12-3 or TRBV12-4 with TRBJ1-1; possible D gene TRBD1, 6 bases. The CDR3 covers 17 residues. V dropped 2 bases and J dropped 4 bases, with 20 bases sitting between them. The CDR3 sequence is CASSLTGGDPYGTEAFF. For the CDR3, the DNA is TGTGCCAGCAGTTTAACGGGGGGCGATCCTTACGGCACTGAAGCTTTCTTT.

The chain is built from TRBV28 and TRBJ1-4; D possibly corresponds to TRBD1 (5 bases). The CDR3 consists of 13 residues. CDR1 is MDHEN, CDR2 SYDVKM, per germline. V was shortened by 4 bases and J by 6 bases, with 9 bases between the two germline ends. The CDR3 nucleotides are TGTGCCAGCAGTTGGCAGGGTGATGAAAAACTGTTTTTT. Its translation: CASSWQGDEKLFF.

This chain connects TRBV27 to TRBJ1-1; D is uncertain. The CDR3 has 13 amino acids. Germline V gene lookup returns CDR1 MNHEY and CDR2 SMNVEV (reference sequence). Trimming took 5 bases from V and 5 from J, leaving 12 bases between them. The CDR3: CASSPTGRTEAFF. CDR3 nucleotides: TGTGCCAGCAGTCCGACTGGTAGAACTGAAGCTTTCTTT.

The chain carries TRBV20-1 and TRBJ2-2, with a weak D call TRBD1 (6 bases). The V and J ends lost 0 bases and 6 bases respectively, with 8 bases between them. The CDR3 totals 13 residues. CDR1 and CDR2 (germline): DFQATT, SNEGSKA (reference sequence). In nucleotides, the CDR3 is TGCAGTGCTAGAGAAACAGGGTCCGGGGAGCTGTTTTTT. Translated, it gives CSARETGSGELFF.

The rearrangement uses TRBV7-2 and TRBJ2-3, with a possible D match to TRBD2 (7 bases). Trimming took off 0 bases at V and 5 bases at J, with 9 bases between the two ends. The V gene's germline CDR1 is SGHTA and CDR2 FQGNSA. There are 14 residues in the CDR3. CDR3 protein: CASSLAGGQDTQYF. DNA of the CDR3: TGTGCCAGCAGCTTAGCGGGGGGGCAAGATACGCAGTATTTT.

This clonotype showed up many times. DNA of the CDR3: TGTGCCAGCGGAACGGGGGGCCTAGATGAGCAGTTCTTC. This sequence encodes CASGTGGLDEQFF. V usage is TRBV7-2 and J usage is TRBJ2-1; weak D call: TRBD2 (7 bases). This CDR3 is built from 13 residues. Trimming cost V 8 bases and J 8 bases, with 16 bases left between them. Germline assignment: CDR1 SGHTA and CDR2 FQGNSA.

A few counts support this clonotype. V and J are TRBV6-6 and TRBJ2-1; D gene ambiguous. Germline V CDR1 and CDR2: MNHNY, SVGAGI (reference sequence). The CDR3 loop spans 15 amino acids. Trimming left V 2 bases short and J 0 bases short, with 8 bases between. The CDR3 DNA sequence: TGTGCCAGCAGTTACACGGGTAGCTCCTACAATGAGCAGTTCTTC. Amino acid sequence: CASSYTGSSYNEQFF.